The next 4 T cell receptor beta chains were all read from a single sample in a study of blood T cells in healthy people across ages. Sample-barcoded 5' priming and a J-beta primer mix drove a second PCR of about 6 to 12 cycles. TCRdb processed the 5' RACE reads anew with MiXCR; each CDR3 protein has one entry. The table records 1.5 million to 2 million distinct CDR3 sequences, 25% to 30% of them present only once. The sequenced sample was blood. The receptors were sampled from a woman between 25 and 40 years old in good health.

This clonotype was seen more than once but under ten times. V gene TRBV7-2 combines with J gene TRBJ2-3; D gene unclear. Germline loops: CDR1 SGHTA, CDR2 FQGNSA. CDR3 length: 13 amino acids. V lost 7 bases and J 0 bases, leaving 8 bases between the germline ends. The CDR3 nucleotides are TGTGCCAGCATGTCCCCTAGCACAGATACGCAGTATTTT. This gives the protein CASMSPSTDTQYF.

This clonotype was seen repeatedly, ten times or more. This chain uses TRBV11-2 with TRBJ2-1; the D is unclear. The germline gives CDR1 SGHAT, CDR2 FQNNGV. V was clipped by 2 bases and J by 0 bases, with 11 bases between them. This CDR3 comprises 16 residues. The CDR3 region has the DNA TGTGCCAGCAGCTTAACCGGAGCGAGCTCCTACAATGAGCAGTTCTTC. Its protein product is CASSLTGASSYNEQFF. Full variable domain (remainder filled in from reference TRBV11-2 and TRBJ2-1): EAGVAQSPRYKIIEKRQSVAFWCNPISGHATLYWYQQILGQGPKLLIQFQNNGVVDDSQLPKDRFSAERLKGVDSTLKIQPAKLEDSAVYLCASSLTGASSYNEQFFGPGTRLTVL.

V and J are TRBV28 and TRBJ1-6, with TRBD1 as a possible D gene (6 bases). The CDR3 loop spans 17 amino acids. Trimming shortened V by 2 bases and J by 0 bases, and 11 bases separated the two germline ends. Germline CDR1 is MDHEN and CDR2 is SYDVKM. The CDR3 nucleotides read TGTGCCAGCAGTTTAGGAAAACAGGGCTCCTATAATTCACCCCTCCACTTT. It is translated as CASSLGKQGSYNSPLHF.

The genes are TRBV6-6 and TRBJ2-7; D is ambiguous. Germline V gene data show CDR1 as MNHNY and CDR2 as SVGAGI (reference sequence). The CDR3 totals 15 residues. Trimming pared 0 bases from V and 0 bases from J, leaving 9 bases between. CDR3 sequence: CASSYSGPGSYEQYF. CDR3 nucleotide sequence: TGTGCCAGCAGTTACTCGGGCCCGGGCTCCTACGAGCAGTACTTC.